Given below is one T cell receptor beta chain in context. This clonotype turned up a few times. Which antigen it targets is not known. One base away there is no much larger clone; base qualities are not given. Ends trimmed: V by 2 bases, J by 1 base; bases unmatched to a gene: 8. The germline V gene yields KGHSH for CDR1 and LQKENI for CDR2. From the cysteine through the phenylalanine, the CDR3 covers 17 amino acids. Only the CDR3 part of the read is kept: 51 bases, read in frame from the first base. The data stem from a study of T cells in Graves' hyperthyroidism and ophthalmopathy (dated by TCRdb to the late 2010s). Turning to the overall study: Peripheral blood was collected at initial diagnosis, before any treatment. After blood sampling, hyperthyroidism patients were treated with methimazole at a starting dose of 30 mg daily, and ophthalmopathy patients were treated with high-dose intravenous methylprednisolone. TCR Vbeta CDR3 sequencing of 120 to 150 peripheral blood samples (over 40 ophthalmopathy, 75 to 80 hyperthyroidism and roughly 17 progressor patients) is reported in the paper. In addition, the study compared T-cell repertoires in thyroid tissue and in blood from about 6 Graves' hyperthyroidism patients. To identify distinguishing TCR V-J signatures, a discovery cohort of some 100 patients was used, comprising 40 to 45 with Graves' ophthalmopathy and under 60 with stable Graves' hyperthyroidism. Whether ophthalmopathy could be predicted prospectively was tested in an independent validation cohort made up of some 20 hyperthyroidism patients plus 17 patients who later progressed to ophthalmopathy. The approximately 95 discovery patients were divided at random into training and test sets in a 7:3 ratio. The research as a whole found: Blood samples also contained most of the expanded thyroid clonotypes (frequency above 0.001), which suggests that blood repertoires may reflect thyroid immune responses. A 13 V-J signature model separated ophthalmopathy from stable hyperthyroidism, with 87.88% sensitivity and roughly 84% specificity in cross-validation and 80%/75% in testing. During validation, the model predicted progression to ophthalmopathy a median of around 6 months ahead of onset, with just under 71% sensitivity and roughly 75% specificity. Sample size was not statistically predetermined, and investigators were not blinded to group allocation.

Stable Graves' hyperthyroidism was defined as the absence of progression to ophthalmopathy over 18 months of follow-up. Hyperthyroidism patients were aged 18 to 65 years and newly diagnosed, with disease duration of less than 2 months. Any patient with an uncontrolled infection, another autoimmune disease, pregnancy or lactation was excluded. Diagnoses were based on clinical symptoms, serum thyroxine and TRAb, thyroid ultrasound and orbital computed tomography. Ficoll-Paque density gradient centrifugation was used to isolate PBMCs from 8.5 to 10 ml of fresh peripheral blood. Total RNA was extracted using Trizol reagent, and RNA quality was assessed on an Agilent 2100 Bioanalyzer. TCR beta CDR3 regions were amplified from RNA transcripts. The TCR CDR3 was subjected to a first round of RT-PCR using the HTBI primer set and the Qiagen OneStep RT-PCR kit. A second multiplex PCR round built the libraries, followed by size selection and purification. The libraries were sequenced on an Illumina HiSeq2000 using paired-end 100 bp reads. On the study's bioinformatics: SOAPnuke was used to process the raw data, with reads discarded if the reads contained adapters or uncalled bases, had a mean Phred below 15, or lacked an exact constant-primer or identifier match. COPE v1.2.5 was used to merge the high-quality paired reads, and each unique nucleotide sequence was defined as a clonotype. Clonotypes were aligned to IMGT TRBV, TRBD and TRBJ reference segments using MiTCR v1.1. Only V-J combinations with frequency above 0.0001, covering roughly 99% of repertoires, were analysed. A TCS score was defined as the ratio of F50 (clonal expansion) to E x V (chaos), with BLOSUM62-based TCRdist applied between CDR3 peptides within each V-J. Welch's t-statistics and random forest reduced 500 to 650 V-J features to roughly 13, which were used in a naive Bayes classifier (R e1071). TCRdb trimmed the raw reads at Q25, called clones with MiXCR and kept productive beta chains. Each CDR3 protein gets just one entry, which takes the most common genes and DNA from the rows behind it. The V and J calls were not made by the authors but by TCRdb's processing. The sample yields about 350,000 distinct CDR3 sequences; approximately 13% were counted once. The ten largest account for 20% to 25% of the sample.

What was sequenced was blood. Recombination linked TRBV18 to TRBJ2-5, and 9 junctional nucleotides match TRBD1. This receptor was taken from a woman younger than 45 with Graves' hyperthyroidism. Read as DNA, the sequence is TGTGCCAGCTCACCAGAGCCGGGACAGGGTCTCCAAGAGACCCAGTACTTC. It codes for CASSPEPGQGLQETQYF.